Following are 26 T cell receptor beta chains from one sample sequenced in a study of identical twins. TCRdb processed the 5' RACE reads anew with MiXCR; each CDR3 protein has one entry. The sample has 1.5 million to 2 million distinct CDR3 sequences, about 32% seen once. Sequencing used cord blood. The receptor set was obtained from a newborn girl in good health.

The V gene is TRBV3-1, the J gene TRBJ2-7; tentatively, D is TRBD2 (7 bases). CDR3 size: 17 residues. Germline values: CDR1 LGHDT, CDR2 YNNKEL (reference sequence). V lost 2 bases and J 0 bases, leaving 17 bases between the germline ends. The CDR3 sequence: CASSQYRGAPSSYEQYF. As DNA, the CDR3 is TGTGCCAGCAGCCAATATCGGGGGGCCCCCAGCTCCTACGAGCAGTACTTC.

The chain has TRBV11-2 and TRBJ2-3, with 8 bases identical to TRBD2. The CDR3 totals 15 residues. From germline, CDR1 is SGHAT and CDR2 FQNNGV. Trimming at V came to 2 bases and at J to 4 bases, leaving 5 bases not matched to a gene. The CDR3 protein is CASSLWVSGADTQYF. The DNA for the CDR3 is TGTGCCAGCAGCTTATGGGTTAGCGGGGCAGATACGCAGTATTTT. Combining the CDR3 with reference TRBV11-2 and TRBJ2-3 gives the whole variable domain EAGVAQSPRYKIIEKRQSVAFWCNPISGHATLYWYQQILGQGPKLLIQFQNNGVVDDSQLPKDRFSAERLKGVDSTLKIQPAKLEDSAVYLCASSLWVSGADTQYFGPGTRLTVL.

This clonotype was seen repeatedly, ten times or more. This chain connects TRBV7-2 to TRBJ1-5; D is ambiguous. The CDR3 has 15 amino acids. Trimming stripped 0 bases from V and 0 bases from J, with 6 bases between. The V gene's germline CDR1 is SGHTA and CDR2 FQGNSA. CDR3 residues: CASSLAGNSNQPQHF. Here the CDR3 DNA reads TGTGCCAGCAGCTTAGCAGGGAATAGCAATCAGCCCCAGCATTTT.

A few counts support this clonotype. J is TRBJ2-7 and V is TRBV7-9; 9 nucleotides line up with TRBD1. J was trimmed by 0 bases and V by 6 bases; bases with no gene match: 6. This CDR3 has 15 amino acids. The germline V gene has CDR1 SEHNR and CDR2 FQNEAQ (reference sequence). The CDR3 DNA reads TGTGCCAGCAGTTCCCAGGGACAGGGCTCCTACGAGCAGTACTTC. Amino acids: CASSSQGQGSYEQYF.

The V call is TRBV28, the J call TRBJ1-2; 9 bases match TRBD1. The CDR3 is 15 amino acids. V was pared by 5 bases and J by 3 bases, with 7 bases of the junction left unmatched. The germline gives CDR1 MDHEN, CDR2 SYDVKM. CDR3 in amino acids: CASSTLGQGDYGYTF. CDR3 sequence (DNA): TGTGCCAGCAGTACCCTGGGACAGGGAGACTATGGCTACACCTTC.

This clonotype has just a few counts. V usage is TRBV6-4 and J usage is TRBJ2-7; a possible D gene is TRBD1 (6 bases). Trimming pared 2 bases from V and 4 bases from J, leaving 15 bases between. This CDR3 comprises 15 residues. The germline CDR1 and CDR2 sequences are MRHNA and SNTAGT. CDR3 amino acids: CASSDGDTLIYEQYF. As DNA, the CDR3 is TGTGCCAGCAGTGACGGGGACACCCTCATATACGAGCAGTACTTC.

The CDR3 loop reads CASSPVSPLSGPYNEQFF. CDR3 DNA sequence: TGCGCCAGCAGCCCTGTTTCACCCCTCTCGGGTCCCTACAATGAGCAGTTCTTC. This chain connects TRBV4-1 to TRBJ2-1; D gene uncertain. The germline CDR1 and CDR2 sequences are MGHRA and YSYEKL. The CDR3 runs 18 residues. Trimming took 4 bases from V and 2 from J, leaving 21 bases between them.

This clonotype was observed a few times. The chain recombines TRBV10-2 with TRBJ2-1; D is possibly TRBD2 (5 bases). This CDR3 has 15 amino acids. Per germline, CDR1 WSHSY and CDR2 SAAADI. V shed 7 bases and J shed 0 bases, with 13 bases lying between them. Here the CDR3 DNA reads TGCGCCAGCAAAACCGCGGGTAGCTCCTACAATGAGCAGTTCTTC. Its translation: CASKTAGSSYNEQFF.

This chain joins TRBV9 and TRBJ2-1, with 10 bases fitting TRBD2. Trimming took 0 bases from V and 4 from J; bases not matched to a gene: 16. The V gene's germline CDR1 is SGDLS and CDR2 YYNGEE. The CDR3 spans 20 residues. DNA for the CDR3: TGTGCCAGCAGCGTAGGATGGGTAGCGGGGGGCCTGACCTCGTACAATGAGCAGTTCTTC. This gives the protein CASSVGWVAGGLTSYNEQFF.

The CDR3 reads CASSLFARAGEQFF. The CDR3 nucleotides read TGTGCCAGCAGCTTGTTCGCAAGGGCGGGAGAGCAGTTCTTC. V gene TRBV5-6 combines with J gene TRBJ2-1, with D maybe TRBD2 (6 bases). Germline V gene lookup returns CDR1 SGHDT and CDR2 YYEEEE. The CDR3 loop spans 14 amino acids. V was trimmed by 1 base and J by 10 bases, leaving 15 bases between them.

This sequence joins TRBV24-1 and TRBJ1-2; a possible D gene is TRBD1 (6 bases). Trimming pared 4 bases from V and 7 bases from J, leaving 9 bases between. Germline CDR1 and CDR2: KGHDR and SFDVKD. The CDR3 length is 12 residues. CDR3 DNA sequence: TGTGCCACCAGTGAACAGGGACCTGGCTACACCTTC. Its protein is CATSEQGPGYTF.

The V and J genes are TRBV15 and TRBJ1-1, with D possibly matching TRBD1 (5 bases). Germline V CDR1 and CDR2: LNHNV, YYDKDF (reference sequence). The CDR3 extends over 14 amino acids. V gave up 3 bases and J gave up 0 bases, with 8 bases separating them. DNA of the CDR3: TGTGCCACCAGCAGCAGGGTCATGAACACTGAAGCTTTCTTT. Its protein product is CATSSRVMNTEAFF. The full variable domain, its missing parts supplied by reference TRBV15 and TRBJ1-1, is DAMVIQNPRYQVTQFGKPVTLSCSQTLNHNVMYWYQQKSSQAPKLLFHYYDKDFNNEADTPDNFQSRRPNTSFCFLDIRSPGLGDTAMYLCATSSRVMNTEAFFGQGTRLTVV.

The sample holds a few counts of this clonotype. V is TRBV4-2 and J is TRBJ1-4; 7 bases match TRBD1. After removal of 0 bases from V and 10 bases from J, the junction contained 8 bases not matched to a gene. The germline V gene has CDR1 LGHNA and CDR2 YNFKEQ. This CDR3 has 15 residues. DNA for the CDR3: TGTGCCAGCAGCCAAGATTATCAGGGGGGGGGAAAACTGTTTTTT. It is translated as CASSQDYQGGGKLFF.

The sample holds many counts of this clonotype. The CDR3 region is CASSLGSGISYEQYF. In DNA form, the CDR3 reads TGTGCCAGCAGCTTAGGCTCGGGGATCTCCTACGAGCAGTACTTC. The chain carries TRBV13 and TRBJ2-7; possible D gene TRBD2, 5 bases. Germline V gene lookup returns CDR1 PRHDT and CDR2 FYEKMQ (reference sequence). CDR3 length: 15 residues. Trimming took off 0 bases at V and 0 bases at J, with 9 bases between the two ends.

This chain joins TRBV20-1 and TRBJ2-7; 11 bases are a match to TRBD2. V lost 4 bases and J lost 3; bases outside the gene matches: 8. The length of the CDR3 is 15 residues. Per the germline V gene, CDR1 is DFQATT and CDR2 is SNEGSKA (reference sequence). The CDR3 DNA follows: TGCAGTGCTACCCATCGACTAGCGGGGATCTACGAGCAGTACTTC. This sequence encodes CSATHRLAGIYEQYF.

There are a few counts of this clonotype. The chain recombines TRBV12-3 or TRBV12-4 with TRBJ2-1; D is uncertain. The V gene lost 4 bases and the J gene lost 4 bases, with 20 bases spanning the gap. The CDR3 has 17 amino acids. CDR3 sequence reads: CASSSHWTRAIYNEQFF. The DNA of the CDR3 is TGTGCCAGCAGTTCACACTGGACCCGCGCCATTTACAATGAGCAGTTCTTC.

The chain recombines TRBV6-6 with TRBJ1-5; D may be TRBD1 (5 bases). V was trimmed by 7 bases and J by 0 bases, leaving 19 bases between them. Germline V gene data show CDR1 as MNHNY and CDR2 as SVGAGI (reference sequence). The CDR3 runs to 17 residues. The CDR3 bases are TGTGCCAGCAAGATTACCGGGACGGCGTTTAGCAATCAGCCCCAGCATTTT. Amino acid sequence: CASKITGTAFSNQPQHF.

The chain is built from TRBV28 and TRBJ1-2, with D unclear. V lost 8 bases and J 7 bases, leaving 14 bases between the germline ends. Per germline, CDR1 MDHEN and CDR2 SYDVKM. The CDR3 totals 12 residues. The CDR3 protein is CASGSGLGGYTF. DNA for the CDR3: TGTGCCAGCGGTTCTGGACTGGGTGGCTACACCTTC.

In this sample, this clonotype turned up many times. The CDR3 here is CASSPQYQETQYF. The DNA of the CDR3 is TGTGCCAGCTCACCACAGTACCAAGAGACCCAGTACTTC. This chain uses TRBV18 with TRBJ2-5; D gene ambiguous. This CDR3 has 13 residues. The V end was cut by 1 base, the J end by 0 bases, with 3 bases between. Germline V gene data show CDR1 as KGHSH and CDR2 as LQKENI.

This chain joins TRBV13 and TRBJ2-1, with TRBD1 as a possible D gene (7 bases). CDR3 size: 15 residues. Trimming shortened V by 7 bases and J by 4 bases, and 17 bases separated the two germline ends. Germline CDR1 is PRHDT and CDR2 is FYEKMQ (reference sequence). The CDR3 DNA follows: TGTGCCAGCACTACGGACAGGAGGGGTTACAATGAGCAGTTCTTC. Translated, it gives CASTTDRRGYNEQFF. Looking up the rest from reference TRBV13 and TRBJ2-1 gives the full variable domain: AAGVIQSPRHLIKEKRETATLKCYPIPRHDTVYWYQQGPGQDPQFLISFYEKMQSDKGSIPDRFSAQQFSDYHSELNMSSLELGDSALYFCASTTDRRGYNEQFFGPGTRLTVL.

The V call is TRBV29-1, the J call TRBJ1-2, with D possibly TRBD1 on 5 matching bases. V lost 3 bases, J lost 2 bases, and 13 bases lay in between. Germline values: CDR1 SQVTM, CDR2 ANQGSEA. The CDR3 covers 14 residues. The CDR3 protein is CSVDQQGPNYGYTF. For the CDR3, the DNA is TGCAGCGTTGATCAGCAGGGTCCCAACTATGGCTACACCTTC. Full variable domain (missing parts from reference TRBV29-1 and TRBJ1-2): SAVISQKPSRDICQRGTSLTIQCQVDSQVTMMFWYRQQPGQSLTLIATANQGSEATYESGFVIDKFPISRPNLTFSTLTVSNMSPEDSSIYLCSVDQQGPNYGYTFGSGTRLTVV.

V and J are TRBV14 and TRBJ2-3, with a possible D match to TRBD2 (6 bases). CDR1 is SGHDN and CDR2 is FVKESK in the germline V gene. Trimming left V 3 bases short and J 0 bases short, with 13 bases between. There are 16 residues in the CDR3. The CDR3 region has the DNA TGTGCCAGCAGCCACCTTGGACTATATAGCACAGATACGCAGTATTTT. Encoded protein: CASSHLGLYSTDTQYF. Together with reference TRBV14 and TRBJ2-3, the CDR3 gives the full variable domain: EAGVTQFPSHSVIEKGQTVTLRCDPISGHDNLYWYRRVMGKEIKFLLHFVKESKQDESGMPNNRFLAERTGGTYSTLKVQPAELEDSGVYFCASSHLGLYSTDTQYFGPGTRLTVL.

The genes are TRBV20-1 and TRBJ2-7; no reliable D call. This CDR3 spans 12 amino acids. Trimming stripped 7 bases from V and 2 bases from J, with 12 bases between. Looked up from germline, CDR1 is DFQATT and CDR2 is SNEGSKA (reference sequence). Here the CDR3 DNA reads TGCAGTGTCGGGCTAGGCACCTACGAGCAGTACTTC. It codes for CSVGLGTYEQYF.

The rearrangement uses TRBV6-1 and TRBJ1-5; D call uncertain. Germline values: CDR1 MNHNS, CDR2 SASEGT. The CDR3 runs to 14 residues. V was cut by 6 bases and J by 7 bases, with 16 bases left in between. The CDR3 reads CASSHGGLRQPQHF. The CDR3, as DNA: TGTGCCAGCAGCCACGGAGGGCTTCGGCAGCCCCAGCATTTT.

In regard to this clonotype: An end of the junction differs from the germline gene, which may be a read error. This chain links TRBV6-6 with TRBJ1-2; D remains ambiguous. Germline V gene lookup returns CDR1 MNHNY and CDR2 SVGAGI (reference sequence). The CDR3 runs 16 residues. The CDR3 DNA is TGTGGCAGCAGTGTATCGATTTATACAGCTAACTATGGCTACACCTTC. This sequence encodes CGSSVSIYTANYGYTF.

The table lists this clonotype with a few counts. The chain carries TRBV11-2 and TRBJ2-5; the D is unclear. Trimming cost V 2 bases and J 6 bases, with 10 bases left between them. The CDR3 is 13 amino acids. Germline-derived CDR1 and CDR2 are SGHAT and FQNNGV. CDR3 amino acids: CASSLILRQTQYF. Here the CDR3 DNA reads TGTGCCAGCAGCTTAATCCTCAGGCAGACCCAGTACTTC.